The clone carrying this T cell receptor beta chain was observed a few times. V lost 0 bases, J lost 0 bases, and 6 bases lay in between. CDR3 length: 14 residues. The V gene's germline CDR1 is DFQATT and CDR2 SNEGSKA (reference sequence). This sample is part of a study of patients and donors after allogeneic stem cell transplantation. TCRdb processed the RT-PCR reads anew with MiXCR; each CDR3 protein has one entry. Of more than 850,000 distinct CDR3 sequences in the sample, more than 15% are singletons; the top ten hold approximately 5.9%. The TCR originated in a human donor who was either an allogeneic HSCT recipient or a stem cell or donor lymphocyte infusion donor (not recorded which). It is not recorded whose cells these are; they may come from a transplant donor. The chain recombines TRBV20-1 with TRBJ1-3; possibly TRBD1 for D (5 bases). Sequences were obtained from blood, either unsorted or a sorted T cell fraction (not recorded which). The DNA for the CDR3 is TGCAGTGCTAGAGATCAGGGCTCTGGAAACACCATATATTTT. Translation: CSARDQGSGNTIYF.